This T cell receptor beta chain was recovered during a study of blood T cell repertoires in COVID-19. Whole-study context: Samples of COVID-19 (acute and convalescent) were obtained from the United States, Italy and Spain. T cells, B-cell-depleted T cells, or PBMCs provided the cDNA or gDNA that served as material.

The germline V gene encodes CDR1 KGHSH and CDR2 LQKENI. Trimming stripped 0 bases from V and 5 bases from J, with 7 bases between. The CDR3 covers 13 residues. In the original workflow: Reference gene primer amplification gave nucleated cell count estimates. Profiled with immunoSEQ multiplex PCR; TCRdb holds only in-frame clones, not every one. That table furnishes V, J and clone size, whereas the DNA furnished D and trimming. The sample holds a few hundred thousand clones, 85% seen once. Regarding this clone: Other DNA variants within this sample encode the same CDR3.

The V gene is TRBV18, the J gene TRBJ1-1; D remains unclear. The receptor was isolated from a woman between 18 and 29 years old with acute or convalescent COVID-19. Material: peripheral blood. This CDR3 is CASSPPSGTEAFF. For the CDR3, the DNA is TGTGCCAGCTCACCACCGTCCGGGACTGAAGCTTTCTTT.